Below are 21 T cell receptor beta chains sequenced from a single sample in a study of radiotherapy plus CTLA-4 blockade in lung cancer. Sequencing used immunoSEQ multiplex PCR; TCRdb keeps in-frame clones, though not all of them. The table records 78,000 or so clones, about 88% of them present only once. Sequenced material: peripheral blood, taken from a patient treated with radiotherapy plus ipilimumab. The source of these receptors is a human donor with non-small cell lung cancer who had stable disease on radiotherapy plus ipilimumab.

V is TRBV28 and J is TRBJ2-2, with 7 bases aligning to TRBD1. This CDR3 has 14 residues. Trimming took 6 bases from V and 5 from J; bases not matched to a gene: 6. CDR1 is MDHEN and CDR2 is SYDVKM in the germline V gene. This CDR3 reads CASRGQGVTGELFF. The CDR3 coding sequence is TGTGCCAGCAGGGGGCAGGGGGTTACCGGGGAGCTGTTTTTT. The complete variable domain, with remaining parts taken from reference TRBV28 and TRBJ2-2, reads DVKVTQSSRYLVKRTGEKVFLECVQDMDHENMFWYRQDPGLGLRLIYFSYDVKMKEKGDIPEGYSVSREKKERFSLILESASTNQTSMYLCASRGQGVTGELFFGEGSRLTVL.

The V call is TRBV19, the J call TRBJ1-2, with D unresolved. The germline gives CDR1 LNHDA, CDR2 SQIVND (reference sequence). Trimming took 2 bases from V and 0 from J, leaving 13 bases between them. The CDR3 sequence is 16 residues long. The CDR3 DNA follows: TGTGCCAGTAGTATATCCCTCAGGAGTGCTAACTATGGCTACACCTTC. Translated: CASSISLRSANYGYTF.

The chain has TRBV28 and TRBJ2-2; TRBD2 matches 7 bases. J was trimmed by 3 bases and V by 3 bases; bases with no gene match: 13. Germline V gives CDR1 MDHEN, CDR2 SYDVKM. This CDR3 comprises 18 residues. The CDR3 nucleotides are TGTGCCAGCAGTTTCTTTGCAGGGAAAGCGGGGTACACCGGGGAGCTGTTTTTT. Amino acids: CASSFFAGKAGYTGELFF.

V is TRBV19 and J is TRBJ1-1, with a tentative D call TRBD1 (5 bases). The germline V gene encodes CDR1 LNHDA and CDR2 SQIVND (reference sequence). This CDR3 comprises 16 residues. V was cut by 4 bases and J by 0 bases, with 15 bases left in between. Written as DNA, the CDR3 is TGTGCCAGTAGTAGGGACGTTAGACCCATGAACACTGAAGCTTTCTTT. Protein sequence: CASSRDVRPMNTEAFF.

CDR3 in amino acids: CSGLDSAGTEAFF. The CDR3 DNA follows: TGCAGCGGTCTCGACTCGGCGGGGACTGAAGCTTTCTTT. This chain connects TRBV29-1 to TRBJ1-1; D not certain. The CDR3 has 13 residues. The germline gives CDR1 SQVTM, CDR2 ANQGSEA. Trimming stripped 7 bases from V and 5 bases from J, with 17 bases between.

This chain connects TRBV6-1 to TRBJ1-4, with D possibly being TRBD1 (6 bases). Trimming left V 8 bases short and J 7 bases short, with 14 bases between. This CDR3 region has 13 residues. Per germline, CDR1 MNHNS and CDR2 SASEGT. The CDR3 region is CASDTGIAEKLFF. The CDR3 DNA reads as TGTGCCAGCGATACAGGGATTGCTGAAAAACTGTTTTTT.

J is TRBJ1-5 and V is TRBV5-6; tentatively, D is TRBD1 (6 bases). The CDR3 covers 15 residues. The V end lost 2 bases, the J end lost 7 bases, and 16 bases lay between the germline ends. CDR1 is SGHDT, CDR2 YYEEEE, per germline. CDR3 region: CASSLKGGRDQPQHF. CDR3 bases: TGTGCCAGCAGCTTAAAGGGGGGGCGGGACCAGCCCCAGCATTTT.

The rearrangement links TRBV19 to TRBJ2-1; 9 bases match TRBD2. Losses at the gene ends were 5 bases for V and 14 bases for J; bases not matched to a gene: 10. This CDR3 has 13 amino acids. Looked up from germline, CDR1 is LNHDA and CDR2 is SQIVND (reference sequence). CDR3 nucleotides: TGTGCCAGTAGTGGCCTCCGGACTAGCGAAGAGTTCTTC. This translates into CASSGLRTSEEFF. Full variable domain (remainder filled in from reference TRBV19 and TRBJ2-1): DGGITQSPKYLFRKEGQNVTLSCEQNLNHDAMYWYRQDPGQGLRLIYYSQIVNDFQKGDIAEGYSVSREKKESFPLTVTSAQKNPTAFYLCASSGLRTSEEFFGPGTRLTVL.

This chain uses TRBV5-1 with TRBJ2-5; D could derive from TRBD1 or TRBD2 (6 bases each). CDR1 is SGHRS, CDR2 YFSETQ, per germline. This CDR3 comprises 13 residues. The V end was cut by 4 bases, the J end by 5 bases, with 12 bases between. The DNA for the CDR3 is TGCGCCAGCAGCCTGGAAGGGGGGGAGACCCAGTACTTC. This gives the protein CASSLEGGETQYF.

A word on this clone: The identical CDR3 is also encoded by other nucleotide sequences in the sample. This chain connects TRBV19 to TRBJ1-1; D unclear. Germline V gene sequence: CDR1 LNHDA, CDR2 SQIVND (reference sequence). The CDR3 spans 13 residues. V was cut by 0 bases and J by 5 bases, with 7 bases left in between. CDR3 region: CASSIDGWTEAFF. As DNA, the CDR3 is TGTGCCAGTAGTATAGACGGTTGGACTGAAGCTTTCTTT.

The chain couples TRBV5-5 to TRBJ2-7, with D perhaps TRBD2 (5 bases). The CDR3 has 13 residues. V shed 4 bases and J shed 1 base, with 9 bases lying between them. Germline V gene lookup returns CDR1 SGHKS and CDR2 YYEKEE (reference sequence). This CDR3 is CASSRPGSYEQYF. CDR3 DNA: TGTGCCAGCAGCCGGCCGGGGTCCTACGAGCAGTACTTC.

This chain links TRBV9 with TRBJ2-7; 8 positions agree with TRBD2. In germline, CDR1 is SGDLS, CDR2 YYNGEE. The ends lost 3 bases at V and 0 bases at J; junction bases unmatched: 8. The CDR3 covers 16 residues. As DNA, the CDR3 is TGTGCCAGCAGCGCCACTCCGGCGGGAGGCTCCTACGAGCAGTACTTC. This sequence encodes CASSATPAGGSYEQYF.

The chain carries TRBV27 and TRBJ2-3, with 9 positions matching TRBD1. The ends lost 5 bases at V and 4 bases at J; junction bases unmatched: 13. Germline V gene lookup returns CDR1 MNHEY and CDR2 SMNVEV (reference sequence). This CDR3 spans 17 amino acids. In DNA form, the CDR3 reads TGTGCCAGCAGTAGTACCGGGACAGGGTATTACCCAGATACGCAGTATTTT. Protein: CASSSTGTGYYPDTQYF.

The chain joins TRBV10-1 to TRBJ2-1, with 8 bases identical to TRBD2. The CDR3 consists of 15 residues. Germline V gene sequence: CDR1 WNHNN, CDR2 SYGVQD (reference sequence). V was clipped by 5 bases and J by 5 bases; unmatched bases: 8. The chain's CDR3 is CASSPVGLADNEQFF. CDR3 coding DNA: TGCGCCAGCAGTCCCGTTGGACTAGCCGACAATGAGCAGTTCTTC.

The J gene is TRBJ1-1, the V gene TRBV28, with 7 positions matching TRBD1. Germline trimming cut 7 bases from V and 6 bases from J; bases unmatched to any gene: 5. The germline CDR1 and CDR2 sequences are MDHEN and SYDVKM. The CDR3 loop spans 12 amino acids. CDR3 coding DNA: TGTGCCAGCACCAGGGGGAGGGCTGAAGCTTTCTTT. Its translation: CASTRGRAEAFF.

V usage is TRBV29-1 and J usage is TRBJ2-2; D is unclear. This CDR3 contains 13 residues. Germline V gene sequence: CDR1 SQVTM, CDR2 ANQGSEA. Trimming took off 3 bases at V and 1 base at J, with 6 bases between the two ends. CDR3 residues: CSVDVGNTGELFF. The CDR3 nucleotides read TGCAGCGTTGATGTAGGGAACACCGGGGAGCTGTTTTTT.

The chain recombines TRBV9 with TRBJ2-2; 8 bases line up with TRBD2. The CDR3 has 15 amino acids. Unmatched junction bases numbered 8, after V lost 6 bases and J lost 4 bases. Germline CDR1 is SGDLS and CDR2 is YYNGEE. CDR3 DNA sequence: TGTGCCAGCACCTACAGCGGGGGCATCACCGGGGAGCTGTTTTTT. It encodes CASTYSGGITGELFF.

V is TRBV7-2 and J is TRBJ2-5; unclear D gene. The CDR3 is 15 amino acids. CDR1 and CDR2 (germline): SGHTA, FQGNSA. The germline V and J ends were trimmed by 5 bases and 5 bases, with 18 bases remaining between them. The CDR3 bases are TGTGCCAGCAGCCCCCAGCCCTGGCGCGGCGAGACCCAGTACTTC. As protein: CASSPQPWRGETQYF.

In its sample, this clone was seen once. The rearrangement links TRBV28 to TRBJ1-2; possibly TRBD1 for D (6 bases). Looked up from germline, CDR1 is MDHEN and CDR2 is SYDVKM. Trimming removed 7 bases from V and 4 bases from J, with 22 bases in between. The CDR3 covers 16 residues. This CDR3 is CASNLPGTTGGYGYTF. The CDR3 DNA follows: TGTGCCAGCAACTTACCCGGGACAACGGGGGGCTATGGCTACACCTTC.

This rearrangement joins TRBV27 to TRBJ2-3; 10 bases agree with TRBD1. Germline CDR1 reads MNHEY; CDR2 reads SMNVEV (reference sequence). Trimming cost V 2 bases and J 3 bases; bases outside gene matches: 11. CDR3 size: 18 residues. The CDR3 is CASSLIRPDRGRTDTQYF. The CDR3, as DNA: TGTGCCAGCAGTTTAATTCGCCCTGACAGGGGGCGGACAGATACGCAGTATTTT.

The genes are TRBV4-2 and TRBJ2-3, with 7 positions matching TRBD2. Germline-derived CDR1 and CDR2 are LGHNA and YNFKEQ. The CDR3 is 14 residues long. V lost 4 bases, J lost 10 bases, and 11 bases stayed unmatched. The CDR3 DNA reads TGTGCCAGCAGCCCTCTTGGACTAGAGGGTTCGCAGTATTTT. Its translation is CASSPLGLEGSQYF.